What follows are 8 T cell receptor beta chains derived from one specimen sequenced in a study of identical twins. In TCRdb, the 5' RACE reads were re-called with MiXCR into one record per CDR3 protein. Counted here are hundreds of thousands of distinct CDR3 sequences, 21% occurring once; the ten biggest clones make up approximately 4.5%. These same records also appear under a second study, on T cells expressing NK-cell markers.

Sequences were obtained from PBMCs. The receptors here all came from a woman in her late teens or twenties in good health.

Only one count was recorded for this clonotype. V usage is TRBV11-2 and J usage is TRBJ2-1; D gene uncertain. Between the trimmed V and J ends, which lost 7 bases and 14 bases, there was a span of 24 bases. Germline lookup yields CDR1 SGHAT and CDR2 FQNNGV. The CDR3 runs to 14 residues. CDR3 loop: CASINVGPSRREFF. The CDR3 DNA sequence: TGTGCCAGCATCAACGTAGGGCCAAGCCGACGGGAGTTCTTC.

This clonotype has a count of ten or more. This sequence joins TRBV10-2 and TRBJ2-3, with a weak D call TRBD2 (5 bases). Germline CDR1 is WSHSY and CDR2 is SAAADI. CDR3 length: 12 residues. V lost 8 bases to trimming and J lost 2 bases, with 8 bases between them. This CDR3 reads CASEGLTDTQYF. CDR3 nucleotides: TGCGCCAGCGAGGGCCTCACAGATACGCAGTATTTT.

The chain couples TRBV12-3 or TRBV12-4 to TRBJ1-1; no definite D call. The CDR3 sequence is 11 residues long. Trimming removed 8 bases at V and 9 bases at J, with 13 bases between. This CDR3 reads CASLGGDKAFF. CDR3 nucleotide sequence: TGTGCCAGCCTGGGAGGCGACAAAGCTTTCTTT.

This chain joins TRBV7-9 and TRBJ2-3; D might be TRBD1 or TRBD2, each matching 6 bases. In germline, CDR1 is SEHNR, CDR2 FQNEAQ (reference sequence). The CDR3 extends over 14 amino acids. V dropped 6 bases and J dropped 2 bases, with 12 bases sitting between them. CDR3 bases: TGTGCCAGCAGGGAGGGGGAGGCCACAGATACGCAGTATTTT. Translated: CASREGEATDTQYF.

Here the CDR3 DNA reads TGTGCCAGCAGCTTGGACGGGACAGGGTCGTATTCACCCCTCCACTTT. The encoded protein is CASSLDGTGSYSPLHF. The chain joins TRBV5-6 to TRBJ1-6; 9 bases line up with TRBD1. The CDR3 consists of 16 residues. V shed 0 bases and J 8 bases; nucleotides not matched to a gene: 6. CDR1 is SGHDT, CDR2 YYEEEE, per germline.

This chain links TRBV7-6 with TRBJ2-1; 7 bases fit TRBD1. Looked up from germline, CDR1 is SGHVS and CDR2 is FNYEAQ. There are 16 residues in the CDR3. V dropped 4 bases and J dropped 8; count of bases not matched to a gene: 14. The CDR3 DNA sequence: TGTGCCAGCAGCTCACATGAACTGACAGGGCGGCATGAGCAGTTCTTC. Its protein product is CASSSHELTGRHEQFF.

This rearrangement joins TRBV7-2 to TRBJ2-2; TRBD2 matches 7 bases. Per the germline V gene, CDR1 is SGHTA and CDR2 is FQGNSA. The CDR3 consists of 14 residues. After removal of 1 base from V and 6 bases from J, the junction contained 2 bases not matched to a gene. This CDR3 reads CASSLGLAAGELFF. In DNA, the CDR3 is TGTGCCAGCAGCTTAGGACTAGCTGCCGGGGAGCTGTTTTTT.

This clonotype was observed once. CDR3 nucleotide sequence: TGCGCCAGCTTAGGGGGAGAGACCCAGTACTTC. It translates to CASLGGETQYF. The chain joins TRBV5-1 to TRBJ2-5; possible D gene TRBD1, 6 bases. Germline lookup yields CDR1 SGHRS and CDR2 YFSETQ. V dropped 7 bases and J dropped 4 bases, with 8 bases sitting between them. The CDR3 contains 11 residues.